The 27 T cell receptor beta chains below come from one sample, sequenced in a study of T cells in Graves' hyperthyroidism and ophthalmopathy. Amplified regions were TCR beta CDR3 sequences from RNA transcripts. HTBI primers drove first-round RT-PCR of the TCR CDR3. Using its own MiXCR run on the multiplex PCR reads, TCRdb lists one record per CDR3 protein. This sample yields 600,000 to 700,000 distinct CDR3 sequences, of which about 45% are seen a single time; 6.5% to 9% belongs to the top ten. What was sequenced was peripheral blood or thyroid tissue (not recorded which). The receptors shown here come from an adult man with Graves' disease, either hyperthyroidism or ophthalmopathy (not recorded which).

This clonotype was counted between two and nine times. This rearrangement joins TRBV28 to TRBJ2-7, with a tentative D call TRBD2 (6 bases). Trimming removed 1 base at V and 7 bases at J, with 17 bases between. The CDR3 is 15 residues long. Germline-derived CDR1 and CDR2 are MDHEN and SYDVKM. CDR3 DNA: TGTGCCAGCAGTTTATCCCCACTAGCTTTGGGGGAGCAGTACTTC. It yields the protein CASSLSPLALGEQYF. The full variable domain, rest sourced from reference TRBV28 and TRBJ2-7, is DVKVTQSSRYLVKRTGEKVFLECVQDMDHENMFWYRQDPGLGLRLIYFSYDVKMKEKGDIPEGYSVSREKKERFSLILESASTNQTSMYLCASSLSPLALGEQYFGPGTRLTVT.

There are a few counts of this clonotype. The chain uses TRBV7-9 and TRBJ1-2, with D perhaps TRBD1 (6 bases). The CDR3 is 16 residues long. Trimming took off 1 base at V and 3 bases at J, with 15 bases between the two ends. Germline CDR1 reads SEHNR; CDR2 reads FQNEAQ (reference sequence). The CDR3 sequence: CASSLDGGRKHYGYTF. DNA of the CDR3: TGTGCCAGCAGCTTAGACGGGGGGCGCAAGCACTATGGCTACACCTTC. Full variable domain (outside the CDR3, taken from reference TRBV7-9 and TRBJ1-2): DTGVSQNPRHKITKRGQNVTFRCDPISEHNRLYWYRQTLGQGPEFLTYFQNEAQLEKSRLLSDRFSAERPKGSFSTLEIQRTEQGDSAMYLCASSLDGGRKHYGYTFGSGTRLTVV.

The CDR3 DNA follows: TGTGCCACCAGTGATTTCGGCCGCGGACAGCCCCAGCATTTT. Translating it yields CATSDFGRGQPQHF. The rearrangement uses TRBV24-1 and TRBJ1-5; D remains unclear. The length of the CDR3 is 14 residues. V was clipped by 1 base and J by 7 bases, with 10 bases between them. CDR1 KGHDR and CDR2 SFDVKD come from the germline V gene.

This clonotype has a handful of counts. CDR3 protein: CASSFGTSRGEKLFF. DNA of the CDR3: TGTGCCAGCAGCTTTGGCACCTCAAGGGGGGAAAAACTGTTTTTT. The rearrangement joins TRBV7-9 to TRBJ1-4; a weak D match, TRBD1 (6 bases). Trimming left V 3 bases short and J 8 bases short, with 16 bases between. CDR1 is SEHNR and CDR2 is FQNEAQ in the germline V gene (reference sequence). This CDR3 spans 15 amino acids.

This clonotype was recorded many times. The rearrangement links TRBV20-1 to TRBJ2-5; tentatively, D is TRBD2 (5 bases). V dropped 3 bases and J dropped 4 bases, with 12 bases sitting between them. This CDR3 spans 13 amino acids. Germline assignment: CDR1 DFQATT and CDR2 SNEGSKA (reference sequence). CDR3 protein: CSASGEGRETQYF. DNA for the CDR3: TGCAGTGCTAGCGGCGAGGGCCGAGAGACCCAGTACTTC.

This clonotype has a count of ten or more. The CDR3 loop reads CSGCGFRGTEAFF. The CDR3 DNA is TGCAGCGGTTGCGGCTTCAGGGGCACTGAAGCTTTCTTT. The rearrangement uses TRBV29-1 and TRBJ1-1, with D possibly TRBD1 on 6 matching bases. The CDR3 is made up of 13 amino acids. CDR1 and CDR2 (germline): SQVTM, ANQGSEA. The V end lost 7 bases, the J end lost 4 bases, and 16 bases lay between the germline ends.

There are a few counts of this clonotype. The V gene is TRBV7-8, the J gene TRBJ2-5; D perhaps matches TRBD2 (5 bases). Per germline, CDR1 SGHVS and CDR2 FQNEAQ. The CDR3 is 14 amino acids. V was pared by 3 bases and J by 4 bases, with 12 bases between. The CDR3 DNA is TGTGCCAGCAGCTTTCTGGAGGACGGAGAGACCCAGTACTTC. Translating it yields CASSFLEDGETQYF.

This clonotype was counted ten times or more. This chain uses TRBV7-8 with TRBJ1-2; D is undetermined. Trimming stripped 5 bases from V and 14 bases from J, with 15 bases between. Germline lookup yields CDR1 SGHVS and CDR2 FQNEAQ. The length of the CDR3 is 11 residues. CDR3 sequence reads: CASSKDFPHTF. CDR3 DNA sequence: TGTGCCAGCAGCAAGGACTTTCCCCATACCTTC.

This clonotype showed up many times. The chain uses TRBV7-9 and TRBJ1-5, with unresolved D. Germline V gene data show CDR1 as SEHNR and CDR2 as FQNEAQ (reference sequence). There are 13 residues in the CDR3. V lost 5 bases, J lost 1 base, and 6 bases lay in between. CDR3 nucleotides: TGTGCCAGCAGCACACAGAGCAATCAGCCCCAGCATTTT. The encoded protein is CASSTQSNQPQHF.

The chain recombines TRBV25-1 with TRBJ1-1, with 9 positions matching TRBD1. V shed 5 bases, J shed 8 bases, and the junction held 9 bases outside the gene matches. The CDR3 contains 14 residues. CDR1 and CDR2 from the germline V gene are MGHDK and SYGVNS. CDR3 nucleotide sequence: TGTGCCAGCAGTAAGACAGGGGGATGGACAGAAGCTTTCTTT. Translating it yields CASSKTGGWTEAFF.

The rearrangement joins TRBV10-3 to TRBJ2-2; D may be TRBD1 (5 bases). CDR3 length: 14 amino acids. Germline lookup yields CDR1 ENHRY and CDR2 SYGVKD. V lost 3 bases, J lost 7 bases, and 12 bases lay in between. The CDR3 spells CAISEQARHGELFF. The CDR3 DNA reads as TGTGCCATCAGTGAACAGGCCAGACACGGGGAGCTGTTTTTT.

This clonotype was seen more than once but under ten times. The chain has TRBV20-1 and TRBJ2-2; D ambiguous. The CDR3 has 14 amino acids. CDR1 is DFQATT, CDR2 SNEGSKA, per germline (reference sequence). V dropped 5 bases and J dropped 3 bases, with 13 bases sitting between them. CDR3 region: CSAPDTTDTGELFF. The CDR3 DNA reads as TGCAGTGCTCCTGACACCACCGACACCGGGGAGCTGTTTTTT.

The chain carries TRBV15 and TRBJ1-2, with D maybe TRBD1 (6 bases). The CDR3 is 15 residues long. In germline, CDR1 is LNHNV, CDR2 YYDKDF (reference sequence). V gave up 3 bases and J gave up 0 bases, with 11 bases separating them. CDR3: CATSRQGTTNYGYTF. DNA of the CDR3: TGTGCCACCAGCAGGCAGGGGACGACTAACTATGGCTACACCTTC.

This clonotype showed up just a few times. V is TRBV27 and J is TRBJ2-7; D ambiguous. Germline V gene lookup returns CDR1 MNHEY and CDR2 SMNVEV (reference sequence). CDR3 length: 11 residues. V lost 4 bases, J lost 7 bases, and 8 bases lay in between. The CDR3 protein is CASSSQWEQYF. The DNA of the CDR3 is TGTGCCAGCAGTTCTCAGTGGGAGCAGTACTTC.

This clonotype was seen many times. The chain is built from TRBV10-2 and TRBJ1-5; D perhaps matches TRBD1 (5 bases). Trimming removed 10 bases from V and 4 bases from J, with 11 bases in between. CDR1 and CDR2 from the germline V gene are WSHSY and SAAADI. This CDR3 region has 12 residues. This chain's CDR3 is CATGATNQPQHF. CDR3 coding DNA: TGCGCCACCGGGGCCACGAATCAGCCCCAGCATTTT.

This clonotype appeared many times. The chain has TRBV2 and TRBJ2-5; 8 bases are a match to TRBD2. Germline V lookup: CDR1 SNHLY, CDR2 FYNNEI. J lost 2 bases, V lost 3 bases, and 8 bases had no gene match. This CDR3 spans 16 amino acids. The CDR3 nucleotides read TGTGCCAGCAGTGAGTTCGTGGCTAGCGGGCAAGAGACCCAGTACTTC. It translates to CASSEFVASGQETQYF.

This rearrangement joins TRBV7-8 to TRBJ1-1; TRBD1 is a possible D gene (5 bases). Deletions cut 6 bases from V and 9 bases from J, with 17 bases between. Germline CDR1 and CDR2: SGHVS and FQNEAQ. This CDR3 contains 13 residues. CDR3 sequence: CASSFRQGHKAFF. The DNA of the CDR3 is TGTGCCAGCAGTTTTCGGCAGGGTCATAAAGCTTTCTTT.

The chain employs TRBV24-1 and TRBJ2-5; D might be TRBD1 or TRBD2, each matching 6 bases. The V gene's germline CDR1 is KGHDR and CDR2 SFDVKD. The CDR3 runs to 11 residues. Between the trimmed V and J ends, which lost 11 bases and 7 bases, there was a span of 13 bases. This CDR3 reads CASGDTGTQYF. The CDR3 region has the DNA TGTGCCAGCGGGGACACCGGGACCCAGTACTTC.

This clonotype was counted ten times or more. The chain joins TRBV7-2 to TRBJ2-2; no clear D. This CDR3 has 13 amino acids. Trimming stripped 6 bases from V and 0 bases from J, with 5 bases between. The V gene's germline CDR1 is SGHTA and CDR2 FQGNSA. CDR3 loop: CASSETNTGELFF. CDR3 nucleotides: TGTGCCAGCAGTGAAACGAACACCGGGGAGCTGTTTTTT.

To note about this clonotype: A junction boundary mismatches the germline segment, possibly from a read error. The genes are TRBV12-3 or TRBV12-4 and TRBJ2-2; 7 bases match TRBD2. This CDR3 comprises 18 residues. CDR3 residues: CASSLFFRGGERSGELFF. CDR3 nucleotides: TGCGCCAGCAGTTTGTTCTTCCGGGGAGGGGAACGGAGCGGGGAGCTGTTTTTT.

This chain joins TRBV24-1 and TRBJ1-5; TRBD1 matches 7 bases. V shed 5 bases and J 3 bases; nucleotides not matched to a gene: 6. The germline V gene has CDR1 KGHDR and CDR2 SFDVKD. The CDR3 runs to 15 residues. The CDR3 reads CATSVSGTDNQPQHF. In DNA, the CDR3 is TGTGCCACCAGTGTAAGTGGGACAGACAATCAGCCCCAGCATTTT.

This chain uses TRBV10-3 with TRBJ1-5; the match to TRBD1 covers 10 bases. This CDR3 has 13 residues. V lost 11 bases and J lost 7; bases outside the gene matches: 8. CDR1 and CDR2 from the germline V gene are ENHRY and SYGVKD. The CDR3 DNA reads TGTGCCTCCAACCGGGACAGGGGCCAGCCCCAGCATTTT. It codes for CASNRDRGQPQHF.

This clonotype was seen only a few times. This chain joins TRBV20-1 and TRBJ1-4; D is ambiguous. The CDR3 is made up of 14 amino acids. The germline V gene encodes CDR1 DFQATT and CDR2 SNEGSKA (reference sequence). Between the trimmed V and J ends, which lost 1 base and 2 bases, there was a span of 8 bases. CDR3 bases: TGCAGTGCTAGAGCGACGGCTACTAATGAAAAACTGTTTTTT. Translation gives CSARATATNEKLFF.

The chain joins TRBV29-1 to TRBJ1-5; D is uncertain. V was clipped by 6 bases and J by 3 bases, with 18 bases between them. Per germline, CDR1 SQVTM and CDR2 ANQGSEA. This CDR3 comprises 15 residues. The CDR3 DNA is TGCAGCGTGGTCTCGGGCCGTGGCTACAATCAGCCCCAGCATTTT. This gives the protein CSVVSGRGYNQPQHF. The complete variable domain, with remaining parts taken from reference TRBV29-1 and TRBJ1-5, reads SAVISQKPSRDICQRGTSLTIQCQVDSQVTMMFWYRQQPGQSLTLIATANQGSEATYESGFVIDKFPISRPNLTFSTLTVSNMSPEDSSIYLCSVVSGRGYNQPQHFGDGTRLSIL.

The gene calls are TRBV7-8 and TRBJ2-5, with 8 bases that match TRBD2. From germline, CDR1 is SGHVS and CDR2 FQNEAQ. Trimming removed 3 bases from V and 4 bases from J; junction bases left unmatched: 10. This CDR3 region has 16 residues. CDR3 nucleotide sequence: TGTGCCAGCAGCTTGGGCGGATTAGCGGGATTAGAGACCCAGTACTTC. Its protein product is CASSLGGLAGLETQYF.

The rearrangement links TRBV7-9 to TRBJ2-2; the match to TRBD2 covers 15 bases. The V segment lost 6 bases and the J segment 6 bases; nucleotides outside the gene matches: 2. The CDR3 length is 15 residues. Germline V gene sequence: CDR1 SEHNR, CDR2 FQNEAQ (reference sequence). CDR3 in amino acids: CASRGLAGGPGELFF. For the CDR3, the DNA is TGTGCCAGCAGAGGACTAGCGGGAGGGCCCGGGGAGCTGTTTTTT.

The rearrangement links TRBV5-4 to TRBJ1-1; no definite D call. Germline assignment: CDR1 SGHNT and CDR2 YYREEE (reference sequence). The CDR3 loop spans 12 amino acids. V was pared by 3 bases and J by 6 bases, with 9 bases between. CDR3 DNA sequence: TGTGCCAGCAGCTCGGGGTCGCCTGAAGCTTTCTTT. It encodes CASSSGSPEAFF. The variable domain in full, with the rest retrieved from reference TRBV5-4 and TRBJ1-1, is ETGVTQSPTHLIKTRGQQVTLRCSSQSGHNTVSWYQQALGQGPQFIFQYYREEENGRGNFPPRFSGLQFPNYSSELNVNALELDDSALYLCASSSGSPEAFFGQGTRLTVV.